This is a list of T cell receptor beta chains from one sample in a study of blood T cell repertoires in COVID-19. Clones were sequenced by immunoSEQ multiplex PCR, and TCRdb holds only the in-frame ones, with some missing. The sample yields fewer than 110,000 clones, around 92% seen once. The material sequenced was peripheral blood. The receptors stem from a man aged 50 or older with active COVID-19. Both conserved end residues are trimmed from each CDR3. Not every row has a clone size; where given, it reads once, few, many or a size class.

>-|TRBJ2-1|TRBV28
ASSFLSSGSPSYNEQF
>-|TRBJ2-5|TRBV5-4
ASSRTSGSQGETQY
>-|TRBJ2-7|TRBV3-1/TRBV3-2
ASSQDSSGRNYEQY
>-|TRBJ1-4|TRBV6-5
ASSGTGEEKLF
>-|TRBJ1-2|TRBV19
ASSTGTTKRDGYT
>-|TRBJ1-2|TRBV21-1
ASSKGVLVFSRMAGYT
>-|TRBJ2-5|TRBV9
ASSVGWEWQETQY
>once|TRBJ1-4|TRBV2
ASTGRDRGTTNEKLF
>-|TRBJ1-2|TRBV19
ASGQIESYGYT
>-|TRBJ1-3|TRBV7-8
ASLSGNTIY
>-|TRBJ1-5|TRBV18
ASSPVGGVNQPQH
>-|TRBJ2-4|TRBV4-2
ASSQRGNTRENIQY
>-|TRBJ2-2|TRBV28
ASRGTSGRDTGELF
>once|TRBJ1-1|TRBV28
ASRMTGTQGTEAF